Listed below are T cell receptor beta chains from one sample, sequenced in a study of cytomegalovirus exposure and HLA in healthy donors. Repertoires were generated with immunoSEQ multiplex PCR, while TCRdb's copy carries only in-frame clones and drops some. The sample lists about 190,000 clones; approximately 84% were seen once. Material: PBMCs. Receptors originate from a man aged 18 to 29 in good health and CMV-seropositive. Each CDR3 is given with its conserved first and last residue. The order of the fields is D gene, clone size, V gene, J gene, CDR3 DNA, CDR3 protein. The D gene is left open where the match is weak. Clone sizes are given selectively: once, few, many, or a class where the clone is expanded.

NA	NA	TRBV28	TRBJ1-1	TGTGCCAGCAAGCCAGGGGTCTGGGGTGAAGCTTTCTTT	CASKPGVWGEAFF
NA	NA	TRBV4-3	TRBJ2-1	TGCGCCAGCAGCCAAGAACCCTTGGGGGCAACCTACAATGAGCAGTTCTTC	CASSQEPLGATYNEQFF
NA	NA	TRBV29-1	TRBJ1-2	TGCAGCGCAAGACGGGGGGCGTCTAACTATGGCTACACCTTC	CSARRGASNYGYTF
TRBD2	NA	TRBV27	TRBJ2-3	TGTGCCAGCAGCGGGGGGGAGGGAAGGAGCACAGATACGCAGTATTTT	CASSGGEGRSTDTQYF
TRBD2	few	TRBV6-1	TRBJ2-7	TGTGCCAGCAGTGAACTAGCGGGAAGTAGCTACGAGCAGTACTTC	CASSELAGSSYEQYF
NA	NA	TRBV27	TRBJ2-7	TGTGCCAGCAGTTTATCGGACAGATACGAGCAGTACTTC	CASSLSDRYEQYF
NA	NA	TRBV5-1	TRBJ2-2	TGCGCCAGCAGCTTGGACACCTACACCGGGGAGCTGTTTTTT	CASSLDTYTGELFF
TRBD2	NA	TRBV6-6	TRBJ2-7	TGTGCCAGCAGTTACTCCCCTCTGGCGGGAGGCTACGAGCAGTACTTC	CASSYSPLAGGYEQYF
NA	NA	TRBV18	TRBJ2-3	TGTGCCAGCTCACCACCGGGGCCAGATACGCAGTATTTT	CASSPPGPDTQYF
TRBD1	NA	TRBV5-4	TRBJ2-1	TGTGCCAGCAGCCTAACAGGGGTTGAGCAGTTCTTC	CASSLTGVEQFF
NA	NA	TRBV5-1	TRBJ2-3	TGCGCCAGCAGCTTGGTAGCGACCACAGATACGCAGTATTTT	CASSLVATTDTQYF
NA	NA	TRBV15	TRBJ2-3	TGTGCCACCAGCAGAGGATCGGTCACAGATACGCAGTATTTT	CATSRGSVTDTQYF
NA	few	TRBV2	TRBJ2-7	TGTGCCAGCATCGGGGATGGAGTCTACGAGCAGTACTTC	CASIGDGVYEQYF
NA	NA	TRBV9	TRBJ1-1	TGTGCCAGCAGCGGGTTGGGAGGATTTGGGACTGAAGCTTTCTTT	CASSGLGGFGTEAFF
NA	NA	TRBV18	TRBJ1-1	TGTGCCAGCTCCCAATCCCTCGACCAGGGGATCACTGAAGCTTTCTTT	CASSQSLDQGITEAFF
TRBD2	once	TRBV27	TRBJ2-1	TGTGCCAGCAGGGAGGGGTGGGAGACTAGCGGGAGGCCCTACAATGAGCAGTTCTTC	CASREGWETSGRPYNEQFF
NA	NA	TRBV9	TRBJ2-2	TGTGCCAGCAGCCGCCGGACAGTAGGGCCCGGGGAGCTGTTTTTT	CASSRRTVGPGELFF
TRBD2	NA	TRBV7-3	TRBJ2-2	TGTGCCAGCAGCTCCTATGGACTAGCCAGCACCGGGGAGCTGTTTTTT	CASSSYGLASTGELFF
TRBD1	NA	TRBV6-6	TRBJ2-3	TGTGCCAGCAGTTCCACCGACAGGGGGCACACAGATACGCAGTATTTT	CASSSTDRGHTDTQYF
NA	NA	TRBV28	TRBJ2-1	TGTGCCAGCAGTTCTTCACGAACCTCCGGGAATGAGCAGTTCTTC	CASSSSRTSGNEQFF
NA	NA	TRBV7-8	TRBJ2-3	TGTGCCAGCAGCCTTAGATCCGCGGGTAGCACAGATACGCAGTATTTT	CASSLRSAGSTDTQYF
TRBD1	NA	TRBV7-3	TRBJ2-1	TGTGCCAGCAGCTCTGGGACAGGTCAACTGGGGGAGCAGTTCTTC	CASSSGTGQLGEQFF
NA	NA	TRBV27	TRBJ2-6	TGTGCCAGCAGTTTGACGGGATTCTCTGGGGCCAACGTCCTGACTTTC	CASSLTGFSGANVLTF
NA	NA	TRBV9	TRBJ2-7	TGTGCCAGCAGCGTAGAAGGTAGCCTAGGCGAGCAGTACTTC	CASSVEGSLGEQYF
TRBD2	NA	TRBV6-6	TRBJ2-3	TGTGCCAGCAGGGTAGCGGGAACAGATACGCAGTATTTT	CASRVAGTDTQYF
NA	NA	TRBV4-2	TRBJ1-2	TGTGCCAGCAGCCAAGATAGCTATGGCTACACCTTC	CASSQDSYGYTF
NA	NA	TRBV5-1	TRBJ1-4	TGCGCCAGCAGCTTGTCAGGGGTGGGAAATGAAAAACTGTTTTTT	CASSLSGVGNEKLFF
NA	NA	TRBV20-1	TRBJ2-4	TGCAGTGCCGGACTTGAAAACATTCAGTACTTC	CSAGLENIQYF
TRBD2	NA	TRBV7-3	TRBJ2-1	TGTGCCAGCAGCTCCGGACTAGCGGGATACAATGAGCAGTTCTTC	CASSSGLAGYNEQFF
NA	NA	TRBV9	TRBJ2-1	TGTGCCAGCAACATTAACAGCGGCGATGAGCAGTTCTTC	CASNINSGDEQFF
NA	NA	TRBV30	TRBJ1-1	TGTGCCTGGATGGACAGAGACACTGAAGCTTTCTTT	CAWMDRDTEAFF
TRBD2	NA	TRBV10-3	TRBJ2-3	TGTGCCATCAGTCTAGCGGGGCCGGGGGCAGATACGCAGTATTTT	CAISLAGPGADTQYF
TRBD2	NA	TRBV15	TRBJ2-1	TGTGCCACCAGCAGAGAAGCGGGAGGGCCCAATGAGCAGTTCTTC	CATSREAGGPNEQFF
NA	NA	TRBV6-1	TRBJ1-2	TGTGCCAGCAGCCCCGGGATTTATGGCTACACCTTC	CASSPGIYGYTF
TRBD2	NA	TRBV4-1	TRBJ2-7	TGCGCCAGCAGCCGGGAGGGGGGTAGCGGGAGCCACGAGCAGTACTTC	CASSREGGSGSHEQYF
TRBD1	NA	TRBV28	TRBJ2-5	TGTGCCAGCAGTTTGGTGACAGGGGGCTATGGGGAGACCCAGTACTTC	CASSLVTGGYGETQYF
TRBD2	NA	TRBV9	TRBJ2-1	TGTGCCAGCAGCCAAATTCTAGCGGGAGTTACGGGGGAGCAGTTCTTC	CASSQILAGVTGEQFF
NA	NA	TRBV11-2	TRBJ2-5	TGTGCCAGCAGCTCGCCTCAGGCGGGGACTCTTGGGGGGACCCAGTACTTC	CASSSPQAGTLGGTQYF
NA	NA	TRBV6-1	TRBJ1-1	TGTGCCAGCAGTATAGAGACAGTTGAAGCTTTCTTT	CASSIETVEAFF
TRBD1	NA	TRBV30	TRBJ2-6	TGTGCCTGGAGCCTAACAGGGGCCTCTGGGGCCAACGTCCTGACTTTC	CAWSLTGASGANVLTF
TRBD1	NA	TRBV4-1	TRBJ1-5	TGCGCCAGCAGCCCGGGGGGGAACAGGGGCTTTCGGGGGCCCCAGCATTTT	CASSPGGNRGFRGPQHF
NA	NA	TRBV9	TRBJ2-7	TGTGCCAGCAGCGTAGACCAGGGGAAGGCCTACGAGCAGTACTTC	CASSVDQGKAYEQYF
TRBD1	NA	TRBV2	TRBJ2-7	TGTGCCAGCAGTGAAGCTGGTTTTGGCAGGGGGAGTAATGAGCAGTACTTC	CASSEAGFGRGSNEQYF
NA	NA	TRBV7-2	TRBJ2-3	TGTGCCAGCAGCGCCGGGACATCCAGCACAGATACGCAGTATTTT	CASSAGTSSTDTQYF
TRBD1	NA	TRBV28	TRBJ2-7	TGTGCCAGCAGTCGATCCGGGGACAGTACTCACGAGCAGTACTTC	CASSRSGDSTHEQYF
TRBD1	NA	TRBV19	TRBJ1-2	TGTGCCAGCCTAGAGGGGACAGGGTCCCTTGAAGGCTACACCTTC	CASLEGTGSLEGYTF
TRBD2	NA	TRBV4-3	TRBJ2-1	TGCGCCAGCAGCCGACGATTAGCGGGGAGGAGTGAGCAGTTCTTC	CASSRRLAGRSEQFF
TRBD1	NA	TRBV18	TRBJ2-5	TGTGCCAGCTCACCGACAGGGGGAGGAGAGACCCAGTACTTC	CASSPTGGGETQYF
TRBD2	NA	TRBV11-2	TRBJ2-7	TGTGCCAGCGAAAGAGCGGGAGGCATCCACGAGCAGTACTTC	CASERAGGIHEQYF
TRBD2	NA	TRBV19	TRBJ2-7	TGTGCCAGTAGTACCGTGGGCGGCGGGGGGTCTTCCGAGCAGTACTTC	CASSTVGGGGSSEQYF
NA	NA	TRBV5-1	TRBJ2-3	TGCGCCAGCAGCTTAGGCGGGGTTAACACAGATACGCAGTATTTT	CASSLGGVNTDTQYF
NA	NA	TRBV29-1	TRBJ2-7	TGCAGCGTTGAAGGAGGGCGACCGTGGTACGAGCAGTACTTC	CSVEGGRPWYEQYF
TRBD2	few	TRBV25-1	TRBJ2-1	TGTGCCAGCAGTGCTAGCGGGAGGGCCTTGCAGTTCTTC	CASSASGRALQFF
TRBD2	NA	TRBV2	TRBJ2-2	TGTGCCAGCACCCCACTACCGGGAGGGAGGGAGCTGTTTTTT	CASTPLPGGRELFF
NA	NA	TRBV28	TRBJ2-7	TGTGCCAGTATAGGGGGGGGGAGCGAGCAGTACTTC	CASIGGGSEQYF